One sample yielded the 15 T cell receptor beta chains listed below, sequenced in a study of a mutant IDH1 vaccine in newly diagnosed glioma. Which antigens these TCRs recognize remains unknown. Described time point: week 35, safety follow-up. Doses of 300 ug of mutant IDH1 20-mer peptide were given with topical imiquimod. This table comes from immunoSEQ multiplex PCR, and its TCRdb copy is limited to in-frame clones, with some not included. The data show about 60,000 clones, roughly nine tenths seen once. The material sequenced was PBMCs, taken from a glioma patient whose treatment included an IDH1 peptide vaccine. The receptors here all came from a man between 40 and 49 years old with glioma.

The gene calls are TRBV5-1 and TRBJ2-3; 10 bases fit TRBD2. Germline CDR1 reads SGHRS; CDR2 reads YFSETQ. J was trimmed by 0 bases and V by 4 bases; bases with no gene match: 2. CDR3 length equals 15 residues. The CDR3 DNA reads TGCGCCAGCAGCGAGACTAGCGGGAGCACAGATACGCAGTATTTT. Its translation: CASSETSGSTDTQYF.

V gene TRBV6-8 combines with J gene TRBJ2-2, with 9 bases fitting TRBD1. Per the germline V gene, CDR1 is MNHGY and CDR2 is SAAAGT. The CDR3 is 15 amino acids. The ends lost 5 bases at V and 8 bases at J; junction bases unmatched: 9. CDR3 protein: CASSGGDRVRGELFF. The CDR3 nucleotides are TGTGCCAGCAGTGGGGGGGACAGGGTGCGGGGGGAGCTGTTTTTT.

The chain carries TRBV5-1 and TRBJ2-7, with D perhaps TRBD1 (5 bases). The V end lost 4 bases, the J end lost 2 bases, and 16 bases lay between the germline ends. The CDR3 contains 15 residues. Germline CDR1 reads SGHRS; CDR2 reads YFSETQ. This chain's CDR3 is CASSISGQGPYEQYF. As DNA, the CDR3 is TGCGCCAGCAGCATATCAGGGCAAGGGCCCTACGAGCAGTACTTC. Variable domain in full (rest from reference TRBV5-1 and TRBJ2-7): KAGVTQTPRYLIKTRGQQVTLSCSPISGHRSVSWYQQTPGQGLQFLFEYFSETQRNKGNFPGRFSGRQFSNSRSEMNVSTLELGDSALYLCASSISGQGPYEQYFGPGTRLTVT.

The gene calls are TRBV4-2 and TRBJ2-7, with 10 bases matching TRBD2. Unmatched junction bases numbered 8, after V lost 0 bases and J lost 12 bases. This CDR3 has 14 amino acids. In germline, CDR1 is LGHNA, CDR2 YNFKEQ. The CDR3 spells CASSQDLLAGGLYF. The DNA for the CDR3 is TGTGCCAGCAGCCAAGATTTGTTAGCGGGAGGTCTGTACTTC.

The DNA of the CDR3 is TGTGCCAGCAGTGATCGGACTAGCGCCATGGGGGCAGATGAGCAGTTCTTC. Translated: CASSDRTSAMGADEQFF. The rearrangement joins TRBV2 to TRBJ2-1, with TRBD2 matching 9 bases. V dropped 3 bases and J dropped 8; count of bases not matched to a gene: 14. CDR3 length: 17 amino acids. Germline V gene data show CDR1 as SNHLY and CDR2 as FYNNEI.

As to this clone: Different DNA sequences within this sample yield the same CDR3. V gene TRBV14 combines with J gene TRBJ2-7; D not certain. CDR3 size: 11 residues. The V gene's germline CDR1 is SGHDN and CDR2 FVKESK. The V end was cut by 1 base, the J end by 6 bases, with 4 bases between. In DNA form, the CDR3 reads TGTGCCAGCAGCCAAGGGCCCGAGCAGTACTTC. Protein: CASSQGPEQYF.

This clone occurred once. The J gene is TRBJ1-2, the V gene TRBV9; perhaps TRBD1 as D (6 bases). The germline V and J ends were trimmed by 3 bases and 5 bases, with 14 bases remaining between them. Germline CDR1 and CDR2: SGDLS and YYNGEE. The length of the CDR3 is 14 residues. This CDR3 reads CASSALGGGYGYTF. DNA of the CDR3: TGTGCCAGCAGCGCCCTGGGGGGCGGGTATGGCTACACCTTC. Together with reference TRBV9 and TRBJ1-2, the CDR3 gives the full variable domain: DSGVTQTPKHLITATGQRVTLRCSPRSGDLSVYWYQQSLDQGLQFLIQYYNGEERAKGNILERFSAQQFPDLHSELNLSSLELGDSALYFCASSALGGGYGYTFGSGTRLTVV.

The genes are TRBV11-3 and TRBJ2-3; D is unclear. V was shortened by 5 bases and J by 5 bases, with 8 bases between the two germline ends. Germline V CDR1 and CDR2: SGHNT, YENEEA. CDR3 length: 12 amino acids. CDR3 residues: CASSIMGDTQYF. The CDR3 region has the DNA TGTGCCAGCAGCATAATGGGAGATACGCAGTATTTT. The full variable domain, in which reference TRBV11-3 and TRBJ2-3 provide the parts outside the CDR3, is EAGVVQSPRYKIIEKKQPVAFWCNPISGHNTLYWYLQNLGQGPELLIRYENEEAVDDSQLPKDRFSAERLKGVDSTLKIQPAELGDSAVYLCASSIMGDTQYFGPGTRLTVL.

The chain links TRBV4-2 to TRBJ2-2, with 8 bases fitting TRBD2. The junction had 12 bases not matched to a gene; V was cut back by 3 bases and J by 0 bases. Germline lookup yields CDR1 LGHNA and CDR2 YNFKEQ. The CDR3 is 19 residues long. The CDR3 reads CASSQPIPQLAANTGELFF. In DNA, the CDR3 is TGTGCCAGCAGCCAGCCCATTCCCCAACTAGCGGCGAACACCGGGGAGCTGTTTTTT.

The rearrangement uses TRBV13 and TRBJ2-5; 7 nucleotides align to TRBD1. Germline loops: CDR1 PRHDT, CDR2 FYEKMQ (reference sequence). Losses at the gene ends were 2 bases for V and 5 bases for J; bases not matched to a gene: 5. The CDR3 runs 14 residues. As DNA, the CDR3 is TGTGCCAGCAGCTTAACACAGGGGACGGAGACCCAGTACTTC. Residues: CASSLTQGTETQYF.

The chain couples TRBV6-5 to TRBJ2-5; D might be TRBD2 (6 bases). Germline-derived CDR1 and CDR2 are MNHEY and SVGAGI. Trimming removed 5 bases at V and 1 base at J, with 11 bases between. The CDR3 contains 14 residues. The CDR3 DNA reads TGTGCCAGCAGTAAGGGGACTTCCCAAGAGACCCAGTACTTC. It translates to CASSKGTSQETQYF.

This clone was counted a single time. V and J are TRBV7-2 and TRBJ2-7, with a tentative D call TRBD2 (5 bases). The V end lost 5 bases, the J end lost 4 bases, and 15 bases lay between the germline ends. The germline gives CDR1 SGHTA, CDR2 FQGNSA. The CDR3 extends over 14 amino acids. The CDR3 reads CASSEAGVRYEQYF. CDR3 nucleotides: TGTGCCAGCAGCGAAGCCGGGGTGAGATACGAGCAGTACTTC.

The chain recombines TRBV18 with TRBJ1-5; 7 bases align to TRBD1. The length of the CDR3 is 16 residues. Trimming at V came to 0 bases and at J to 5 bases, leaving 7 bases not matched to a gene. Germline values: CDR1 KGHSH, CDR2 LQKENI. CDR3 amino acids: CASSPPDGRGHQPQHF. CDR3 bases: TGTGCCAGCTCACCACCAGATGGAAGGGGGCATCAGCCCCAGCATTTT.

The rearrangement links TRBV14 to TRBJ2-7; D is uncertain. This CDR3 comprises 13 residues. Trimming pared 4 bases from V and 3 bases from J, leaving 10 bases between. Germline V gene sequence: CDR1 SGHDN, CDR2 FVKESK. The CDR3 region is CASSRSGLYEQYF. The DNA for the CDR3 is TGTGCCAGCAGCCGCTCCGGGCTCTACGAGCAGTACTTC.

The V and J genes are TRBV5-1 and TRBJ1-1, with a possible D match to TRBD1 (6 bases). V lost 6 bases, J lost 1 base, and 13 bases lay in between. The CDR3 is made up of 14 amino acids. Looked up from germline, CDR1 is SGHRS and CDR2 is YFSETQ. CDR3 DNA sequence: TGCGCCAGCACCGTGGACAGAGCGAACACTGAAGCTTTCTTT. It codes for CASTVDRANTEAFF.